This is a list of T cell receptor beta chains from one sample in a study of CD8 T cells in ankylosing spondylitis. TCRdb re-called the 5' RACE reads with MiXCR, one entry per CDR3 protein. The sample consists of approximately 140,000 distinct CDR3 sequences, around two fifths of them appearing once. What was sequenced was synovial fluid, either unsorted or a sorted T cell fraction (not recorded which). These receptors originate from a male donor with ankylosing spondylitis. The CDR3 runs from the conserved cysteine through the conserved F or W. Each record gives: clone size, D gene, J gene, V gene, CDR3 DNA, CDR3 protein. The D gene is left open where the match is weak. Part of the rows lack a size; the others show once, few, many or a class for expanded clones.

>-|-|TRBJ2-7|TRBV12-3/TRBV12-4
TGTGCCAGCGGACGGAGGGGTCACCCCTACGAGCAGTACTTC
CASGRRGHPYEQYF
>-|TRBD2|TRBJ2-2|TRBV12-3/TRBV12-4
TGTGCCAGCCTCCTCGGGACTATGAACACCGGGGAGCTGTTTTTT
CASLLGTMNTGELFF
>few|TRBD2|TRBJ2-1|TRBV2
TGTGCCAGCAGAGGACTAGCGGGAGGAGCCATGGGGGATGAGCAGTTCTTC
CASRGLAGGAMGDEQFF
>-|TRBD2|TRBJ2-7|TRBV20-1
TGCAGTGCTAGCCAGCGGGAGCCTCTAAAGGGCTACGAGCAGTACTTC
CSASQREPLKGYEQYF
>-|TRBD1|TRBJ2-6|TRBV12-3/TRBV12-4
TGTGCCAGCAGTTTCAGACAGGGGGCTTTTGGGGCCAACGTCCTGACTTTC
CASSFRQGAFGANVLTF
>medium-sized|-|TRBJ1-1|TRBV7-9
TGTGCCCCGGACAAGCTTCCAGGGTCCACTGAAGCTTTCTTT
CAPDKLPGSTEAFF
>-|-|TRBJ2-2|TRBV10-3
TGTGCCATCAGCCCCGGGGGCCCTAACACCGGGGAGCTGTTTTTT
CAISPGGPNTGELFF
>-|-|TRBJ1-4|TRBV19
TGTGCCAGTAGTCTATCGGCTGCAACTAATGAAAAACTGTTTTTT
CASSLSAATNEKLFF
>-|-|TRBJ1-1|TRBV7-9
TGTGCCAGCAGCTTACGACGGGTTGAAGCTTTCTTT
CASSLRRVEAFF
>many|TRBD2|TRBJ2-1|TRBV4-1
TGCGCCAGCAGCCAAGGAGGGACTAGCGATGAGCAGTTCTTC
CASSQGGTSDEQFF
>-|TRBD2|TRBJ2-7|TRBV27
TGTGCCAGCAGTTTATCGGGGTGGTACCGGGGACTAGCGGGAGAAGGGATCTCCTACGAGCAGTACTTC
CASSLSGWYRGLAGEGISYEQYF
>many|TRBD2|TRBJ2-1|TRBV4-3
TGCGCCAGCAGCCAGAGCACTAGCGGGATTTTTAATGAGCAGTTCTTC
CASSQSTSGIFNEQFF
>-|TRBD2|TRBJ2-5|TRBV18
TGTGCCAGCTCACCGGGGACTAGCAGCTACCAAGAGACCCAGTACTTC
CASSPGTSSYQETQYF
>-|TRBD2|TRBJ2-5|TRBV5-6
TGTGCCAGCAGGGAAGGTCGCGGGGGGGCCCCGGAGACCCAGTACTTC
CASREGRGGAPETQYF
>many|TRBD2|TRBJ2-2|TRBV7-8
TGTGCCAGCAGCTTAGAGCCGGGGGGTACCGGGGAGCTGTTTTTT
CASSLEPGGTGELFF
>-|TRBD2|TRBJ2-5|TRBV11-2
TGTGCCAGCAGCTCCCTCGGTAGCGGGGCGAGGGGAGAGACCCAGTACTTC
CASSSLGSGARGETQYF
>-|TRBD1|TRBJ1-6|TRBV6-5
TGTGCCAGCAGTTCGACAGGGGGCGTCTATAATTCACCCCTCCACTTT
CASSSTGGVYNSPLHF
>-|-|TRBJ1-2|TRBV4-1
TGCGCCAGCAGCCAAGATTGGGGGCTCGCGGGCTATGGCTACACCTTC
CASSQDWGLAGYGYTF
>many|-|TRBJ2-7|TRBV12-3/TRBV12-4
TGTGCCAGCAGTTTAGGCCCAGCCAACGAGCAGTACTTC
CASSLGPANEQYF
>few|TRBD1|TRBJ2-7|TRBV29-1
TGCAGCGTTGAGGGGACAGCCTACGAGCAGTACTTC
CSVEGTAYEQYF
>-|-|TRBJ2-1|TRBV12-3/TRBV12-4
TGTGCCAGCAGTTTAGAAGGACCAATTGAGCAGTTCTTC
CASSLEGPIEQFF
>few|TRBD2|TRBJ2-7|TRBV7-6
TGTGCCAGCAGCTTTCGCCGGGGACTAGCGGCCGTCTACGAGCAGTACTTC
CASSFRRGLAAVYEQYF
>few|TRBD1|TRBJ1-1|TRBV11-2
TGTGCCAGCAGCCTACAATACGGACAGGGGGAGAACACTGAAGCTTTCTTT
CASSLQYGQGENTEAFF
>few|TRBD2|TRBJ2-2|TRBV29-1
TGCAGCGTTCGGTGTCCCAGCGGGAGGATGGCCGGGGAGCTGTTTTTT
CSVRCPSGRMAGELFF
>-|-|TRBJ1-6|TRBV6-4
TGTGCCAGCAGTGAGACAGCCAATTCACCCCTCCACTTT
CASSETANSPLHF
>many|TRBD2|TRBJ2-5|TRBV4-1
TGCGCCAGCAGCCCCGGGGGGACTTATCAAGAGACCCAGTACTTC
CASSPGGTYQETQYF
>few|-|TRBJ2-4|TRBV28
TGTGCCAGCAGTTTTCTGGGTGAGCTAGCCAAAAACATTCAGTACTTC
CASSFLGELAKNIQYF
>few|-|TRBJ1-1|TRBV14
TGTGCCAGCAGCCAAAGGGTTTGGAACACTGAAGCTTTCTTT
CASSQRVWNTEAFF
>-|-|TRBJ1-5|TRBV28
TGTGCCACCCAAGTAGACCTAGCTAGCAATCAGCCCCAGCATTTT
CATQVDLASNQPQHF
>once|-|TRBJ2-2|TRBV3-1
TGTGCCAGCAGCCAATTTTCCAGCTCCACCGGGGAGCTGTTTTTT
CASSQFSSSTGELFF
>few|-|TRBJ2-7|TRBV4-1
TGCGCCAGCAGCCCCACCACCCGACTGACCTACGAGCAGTACTTC
CASSPTTRLTYEQYF
>few|TRBD1|TRBJ1-1|TRBV12-3/TRBV12-4
TGTGCCAGCAGTACCGGGACAGTTAACACTGAAGCTTTCTTT
CASSTGTVNTEAFF
>many|-|TRBJ2-1|TRBV11-2
TGTGCCAGCAGCTCTCCACAGAGGGGGGCGCCGAGCTCCTACAATGAGCAGTTCTTC
CASSSPQRGAPSSYNEQFF
>few|-|TRBJ2-4|TRBV11-2
TGTGCCAGCAGCGGAATCGAGGGACCTAGGGCCAAAAACATTCAGTACTTC
CASSGIEGPRAKNIQYF